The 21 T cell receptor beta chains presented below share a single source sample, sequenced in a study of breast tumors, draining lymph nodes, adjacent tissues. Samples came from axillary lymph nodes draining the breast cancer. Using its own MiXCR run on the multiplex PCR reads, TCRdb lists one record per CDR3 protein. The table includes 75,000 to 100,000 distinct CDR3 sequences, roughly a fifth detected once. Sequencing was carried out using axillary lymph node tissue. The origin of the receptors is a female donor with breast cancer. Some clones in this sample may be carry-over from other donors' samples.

The CDR3 spells CASSPRLSISYNEQFF. CDR3 nucleotides: TGTGCCAGCAGTCCTAGACTCAGTATATCCTACAATGAGCAGTTCTTC. The chain carries TRBV28 and TRBJ2-1; D unresolved. V was clipped by 5 bases and J by 1 base, with 15 bases between them. This CDR3 is 16 amino acids long. Germline CDR1 is MDHEN and CDR2 is SYDVKM.

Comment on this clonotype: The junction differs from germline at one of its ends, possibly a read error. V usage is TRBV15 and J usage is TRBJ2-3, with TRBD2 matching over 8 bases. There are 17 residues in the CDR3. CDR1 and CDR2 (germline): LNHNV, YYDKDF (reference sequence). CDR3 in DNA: TGTGCCACCAGCAGCGATCGAGTTTGGGCGGGGGGTCATACGCGGTATTTT. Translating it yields CATSSDRVWAGGHTRYF.

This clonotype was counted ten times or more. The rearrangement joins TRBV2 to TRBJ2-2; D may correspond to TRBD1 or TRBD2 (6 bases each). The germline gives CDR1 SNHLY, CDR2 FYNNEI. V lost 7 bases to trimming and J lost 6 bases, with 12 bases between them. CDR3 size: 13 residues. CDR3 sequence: CASIEGGPGELFF. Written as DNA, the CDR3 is TGTGCCAGCATTGAGGGGGGACCCGGGGAGCTGTTTTTT.

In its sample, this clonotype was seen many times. CDR3 in DNA: TGTGCCAGCAGCTTTTCCGACTATTGGAACACCGGGGAGCTGTTTTTT. Translation: CASSFSDYWNTGELFF. The rearrangement links TRBV11-2 to TRBJ2-2, with D perhaps matching TRBD2 (5 bases). This CDR3 comprises 16 residues. Deletions cut 3 bases from V and 1 base from J, with 12 bases between. Germline V gene sequence: CDR1 SGHAT, CDR2 FQNNGV.

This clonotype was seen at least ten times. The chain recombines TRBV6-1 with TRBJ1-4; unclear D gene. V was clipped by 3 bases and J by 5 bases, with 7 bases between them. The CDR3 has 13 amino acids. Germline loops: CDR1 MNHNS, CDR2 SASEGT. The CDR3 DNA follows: TGTGCCAGCAGTGAGGCAGAGAATGAAAAACTGTTTTTT. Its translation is CASSEAENEKLFF.

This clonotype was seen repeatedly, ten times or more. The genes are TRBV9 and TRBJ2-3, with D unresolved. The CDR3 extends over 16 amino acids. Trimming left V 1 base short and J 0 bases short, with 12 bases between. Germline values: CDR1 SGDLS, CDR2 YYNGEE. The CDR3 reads CASSVSWSYSTDTQYF. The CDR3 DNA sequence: TGTGCCAGCAGCGTAAGTTGGAGTTATAGCACAGATACGCAGTATTTT.

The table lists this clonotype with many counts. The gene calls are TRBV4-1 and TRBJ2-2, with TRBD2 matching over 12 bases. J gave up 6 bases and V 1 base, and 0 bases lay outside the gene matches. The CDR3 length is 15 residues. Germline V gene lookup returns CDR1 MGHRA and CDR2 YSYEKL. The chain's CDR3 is CASSQGLAGAGELFF. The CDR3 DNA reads TGCGCCAGCAGCCAAGGACTAGCGGGAGCCGGGGAGCTGTTTTTT.

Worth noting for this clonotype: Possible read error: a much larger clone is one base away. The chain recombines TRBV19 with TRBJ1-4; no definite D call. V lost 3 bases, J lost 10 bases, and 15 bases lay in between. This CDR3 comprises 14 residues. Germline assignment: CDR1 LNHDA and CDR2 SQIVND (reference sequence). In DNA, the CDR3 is TGTGCCAGTAGTATTCACATCAGCTATGGAAAACTGTTTTTT. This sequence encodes CASSIHISYGKLFF.

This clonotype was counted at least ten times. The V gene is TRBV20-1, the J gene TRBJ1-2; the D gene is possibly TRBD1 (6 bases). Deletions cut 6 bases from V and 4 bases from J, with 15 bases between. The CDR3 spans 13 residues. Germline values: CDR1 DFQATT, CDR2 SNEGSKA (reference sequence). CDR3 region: CSARGRGTYGYTF. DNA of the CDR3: TGCAGTGCCCGGGGTAGGGGGACCTATGGCTACACCTTC.

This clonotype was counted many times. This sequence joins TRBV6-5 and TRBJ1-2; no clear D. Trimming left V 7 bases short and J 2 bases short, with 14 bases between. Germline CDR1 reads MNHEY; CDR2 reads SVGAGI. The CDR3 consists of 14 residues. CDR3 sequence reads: CASTLAGGNYGYTF. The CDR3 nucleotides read TGTGCCAGCACCCTCGCTGGCGGGAACTATGGCTACACCTTC.

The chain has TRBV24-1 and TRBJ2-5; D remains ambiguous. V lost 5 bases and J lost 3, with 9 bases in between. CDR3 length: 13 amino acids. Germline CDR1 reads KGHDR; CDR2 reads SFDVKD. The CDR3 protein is CATSGVKEETQYF. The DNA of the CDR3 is TGTGCCACCAGTGGAGTGAAAGAAGAGACCCAGTACTTC.

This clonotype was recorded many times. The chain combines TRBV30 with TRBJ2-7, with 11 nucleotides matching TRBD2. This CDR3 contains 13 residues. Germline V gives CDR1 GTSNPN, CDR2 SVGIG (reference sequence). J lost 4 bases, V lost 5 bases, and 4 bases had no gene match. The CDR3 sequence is CAWLAGGTYEQYF. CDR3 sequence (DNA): TGTGCCTGGTTAGCGGGAGGGACTTACGAGCAGTACTTC.

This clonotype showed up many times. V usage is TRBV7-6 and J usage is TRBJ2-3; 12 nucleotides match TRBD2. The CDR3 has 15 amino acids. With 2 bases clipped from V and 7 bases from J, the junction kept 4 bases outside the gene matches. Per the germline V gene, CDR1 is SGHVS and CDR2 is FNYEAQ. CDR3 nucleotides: TGTGCCAGCAGCTTACTAGCGGGAGGGCCGAATACGCAGTATTTT. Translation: CASSLLAGGPNTQYF.

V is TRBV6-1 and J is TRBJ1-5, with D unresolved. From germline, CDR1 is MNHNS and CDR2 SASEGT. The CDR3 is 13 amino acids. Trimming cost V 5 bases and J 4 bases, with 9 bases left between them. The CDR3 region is CASSSERNQPQHF. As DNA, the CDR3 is TGTGCCAGCAGTTCTGAGAGGAATCAGCCCCAGCATTTT.

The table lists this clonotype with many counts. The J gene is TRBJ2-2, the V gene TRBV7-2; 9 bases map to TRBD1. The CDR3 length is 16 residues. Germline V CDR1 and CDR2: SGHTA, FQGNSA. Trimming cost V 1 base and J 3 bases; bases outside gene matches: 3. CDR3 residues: CASSLGTGVDTGELFF. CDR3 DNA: TGTGCCAGCAGCTTAGGGACAGGGGTGGACACCGGGGAGCTGTTTTTT.

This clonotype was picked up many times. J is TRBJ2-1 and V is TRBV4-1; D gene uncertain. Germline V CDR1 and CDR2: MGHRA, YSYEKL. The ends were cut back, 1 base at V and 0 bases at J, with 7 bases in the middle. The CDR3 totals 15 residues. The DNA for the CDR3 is TGCGCCAGCAGCCAAGGGCGAGGCTCCTACAATGAGCAGTTCTTC. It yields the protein CASSQGRGSYNEQFF.

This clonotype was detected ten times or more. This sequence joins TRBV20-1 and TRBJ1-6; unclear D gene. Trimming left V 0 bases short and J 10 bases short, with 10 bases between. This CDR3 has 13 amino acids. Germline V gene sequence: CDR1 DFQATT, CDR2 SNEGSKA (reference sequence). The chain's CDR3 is CSARDAGSSPLHF. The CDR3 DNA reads TGCAGTGCTAGAGATGCAGGCTCCTCACCCCTCCACTTT.

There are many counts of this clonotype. In nucleotides, the CDR3 is TGTGCCAGCAGACCGGGACTAGCGGGCACCTACAATGAGCAGTTCTTC. This gives the protein CASRPGLAGTYNEQFF. The chain links TRBV6-5 to TRBJ2-1; 12 bases map to TRBD2. Germline V lookup: CDR1 MNHEY, CDR2 SVGAGI. The ends lost 6 bases at V and 2 bases at J; junction bases unmatched: 5. The CDR3 length is 16 residues.

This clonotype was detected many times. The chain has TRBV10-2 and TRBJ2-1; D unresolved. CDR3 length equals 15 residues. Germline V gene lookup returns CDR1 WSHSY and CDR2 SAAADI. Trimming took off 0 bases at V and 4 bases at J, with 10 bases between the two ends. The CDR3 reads CASSESFRTYNEQFF. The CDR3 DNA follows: TGCGCCAGCAGTGAGTCGTTTAGGACGTACAATGAGCAGTTCTTC.

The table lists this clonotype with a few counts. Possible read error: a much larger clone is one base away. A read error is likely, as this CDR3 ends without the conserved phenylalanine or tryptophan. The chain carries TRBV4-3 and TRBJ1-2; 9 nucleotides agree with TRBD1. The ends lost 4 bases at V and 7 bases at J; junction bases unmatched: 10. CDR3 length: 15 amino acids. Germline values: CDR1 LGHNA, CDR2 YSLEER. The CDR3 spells CASSRAQGAESGYTS. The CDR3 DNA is TGCGCCAGCAGCCGAGCACAGGGGGCGGAAAGTGGCTACACCTCC.

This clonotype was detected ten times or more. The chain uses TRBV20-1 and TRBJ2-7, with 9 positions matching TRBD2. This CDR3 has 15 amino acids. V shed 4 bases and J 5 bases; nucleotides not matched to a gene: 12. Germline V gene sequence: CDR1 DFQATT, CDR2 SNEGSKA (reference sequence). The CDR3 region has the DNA TGCAGTGCTACCCATCCGGGGCGGGGGGGGGACGAGCAGTACTTC. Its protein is CSATHPGRGGDEQYF.